This TCR beta chain was identified during a study of beta chain features in type 1 diabetes. What was sequenced were expressed TCRB transcripts, since all of the isolated RNA had been reverse transcribed. The data were produced by immunoSEQ multiplex PCR, yet TCRdb's version contains in-frame clones alone and is incomplete. Here the sample spans tens of thousands of clones, under 35% being singletons. The sequence came from a woman younger than 35 in good health. Sequenced material: stem cell memory CD4+ T cells from blood.

The CDR3 loop reads CAWSTASNQPQHF. DNA of the CDR3: TGTGCCTGGTCTACAGCTAGCAATCAGCCCCAGCATTTT. The chain carries TRBV30 and TRBJ1-5; D gene unclear. The V and J ends lost 5 bases and 0 bases respectively, with 8 bases between them. Per germline, CDR1 GTSNPN and CDR2 SVGIG (reference sequence). The CDR3 totals 13 residues.